These T cell receptor beta chains were read from a single sample in a study of metastatic and nonmetastatic thyroid tumors. TCRdb ran MiXCR on the PCR reads. The data show over 55,000 clones, 25% to 35% seen once. Sequenced material: blood. Receptors originate from a female donor with papillary thyroid cancer or a benign thyroid nodule (not recorded which). Some clones in this sample may be carry-over from other donors' samples. Each CDR3 is given with its conserved first and last residue.

J gene | V gene | CDR3 protein
TRBJ1-4 | TRBV7-2 | CASSLAGLKEKLFF
TRBJ2-1 | TRBV5-1 | CASSFRSFYNEQFF
TRBJ2-2 | TRBV20-1 | CSASENTGELFF
TRBJ2-3 | TRBV6-1 | CASSDGQRTTDTQYF
TRBJ2-3 | TRBV11-1 | CASSLAGASGKSDTQYF
TRBJ2-7 | TRBV20-1 | CSARGWEAGQSGEQYF
TRBJ1-1 | TRBV19 | CASSIGGVNTEAFF
TRBJ2-7 | TRBV28 | CASTTEGEGLAYEQYF
TRBJ2-1 | TRBV28 | CASSFVGEYNEQFF
TRBJ1-2 | TRBV6-2/TRBV6-3 | CASCYYGTGVGYTF
TRBJ2-1 | TRBV20-1 | CSARDEGGPYNEQFF
TRBJ1-1 | TRBV14 | CASSQKFGGNTEAFF
TRBJ2-1 | TRBV9 | CASSEGVSGFNNEQFF
TRBJ2-2 | TRBV24-1 | CATSDPGGHGELFF
TRBJ2-5 | TRBV6-2/TRBV6-3 | CASSFNPPETQYF
TRBJ1-6 | TRBV6-1 | CASRLILGQVNSPLHF
TRBJ2-3 | TRBV11-2 | CASSPGLSTDTQYF
TRBJ1-2 | TRBV7-8 | CASSLSATGEGYTF
TRBJ1-1 | TRBV6-1 | CASSSEGGWEAFF
TRBJ2-7 | TRBV7-9 | CASSRGTQSYEQYF